Listed here are 21 T cell receptor beta chains from one sample, sequenced in a study of chemoradiotherapy in HPV16-positive cancers (dated by TCRdb to between 2022 and 2023). The library was generated by the immunoSEQ multiplex PCR assay. Sourced from immuneACCESS, this table was stored by TCRdb with only in-frame sequences that have V and J called. A share of the clones is absent; for the studies checked, an unresolved V gene accounts for under half, and the remainder has no known explanation. The sample contains 40,000 or so clones, 76% of them found a single time. Jointly, the top ten make up over 5% of the sample. This sample comprised blood, obtained from a patient who underwent chemoradiotherapy. Every receptor here comes from a human donor with HPV-associated anogenital cancer.

This chain joins TRBV11-2 and TRBJ2-6, with D perhaps TRBD1 (7 bases). Germline lookup yields CDR1 SGHAT and CDR2 FQNNGV. This CDR3 contains 15 residues. V lost 5 bases, J lost 2 bases, and 10 bases lay in between. This CDR3 reads CASSPGGTGANVLTF. DNA for the CDR3: TGTGCCAGCAGCCCAGGGGGGACTGGGGCCAACGTCCTGACTTTC. Looking up the rest from reference TRBV11-2 and TRBJ2-6 gives the full variable domain: EAGVAQSPRYKIIEKRQSVAFWCNPISGHATLYWYQQILGQGPKLLIQFQNNGVVDDSQLPKDRFSAERLKGVDSTLKIQPAKLEDSAVYLCASSPGGTGANVLTFGAGSRLTVL.

This clone has more than one count but fewer than ten. The rearrangement links TRBV19 to TRBJ1-3; D is unresolved. V was clipped by 5 bases and J by 1 base, with 12 bases between them. Per germline, CDR1 LNHDA and CDR2 SQIVND (reference sequence). This CDR3 contains 15 residues. Here the CDR3 reads CASSPWRVSGNTIYF. The CDR3 bases are TGTGCCAGTAGTCCTTGGAGGGTATCTGGAAACACCATATATTTT.

This rearrangement joins TRBV5-1 to TRBJ1-3; D remains unclear. This CDR3 has 14 amino acids. Trimming removed 2 bases at V and 2 bases at J, with 8 bases between. CDR1 is SGHRS and CDR2 is YFSETQ in the germline V gene. The CDR3 region has the DNA TGCGCCAGCAGCTTTGATGGGACTGGAAACACCATATATTTT. This translates into CASSFDGTGNTIYF.

This chain connects TRBV7-8 to TRBJ1-3; no clear D gene. The germline V gene has CDR1 SGHVS and CDR2 FQNEAQ. Between the trimmed V and J ends, which lost 2 bases and 3 bases, there was a span of 5 bases. CDR3 size: 13 residues. The CDR3 sequence: CASSLSIGNTIYF. The CDR3 coding sequence is TGTGCCAGCAGCTTAAGCATTGGAAACACCATATATTTT.

This clone was seen only a few times. V and J are TRBV29-1 and TRBJ1-1; D is uncertain. Trimming stripped 3 bases from V and 1 base from J, with 9 bases between. Germline CDR1 and CDR2: SQVTM and ANQGSEA. The CDR3 has 13 amino acids. In nucleotides, the CDR3 is TGCAGCGTTGAGGCACAGAGGAACACTGAAGCTTTCTTT. It specifies CSVEAQRNTEAFF. Filled out from reference TRBV29-1 and TRBJ1-1, the complete variable domain reads SAVISQKPSRDICQRGTSLTIQCQVDSQVTMMFWYRQQPGQSLTLIATANQGSEATYESGFVIDKFPISRPNLTFSTLTVSNMSPEDSSIYLCSVEAQRNTEAFFGQGTRLTVV.

This clone is judged medium-sized (0.01 to 0.1%). J is TRBJ1-2 and V is TRBV7-9; 7 bases agree with TRBD1. This CDR3 has 14 amino acids. Germline V gene data show CDR1 as SEHNR and CDR2 as FQNEAQ (reference sequence). The junction had 7 bases not matched to a gene; V was cut back by 1 base and J by 8 bases. CDR3 loop: CASSLDVTGVGYTF. CDR3 DNA sequence: TGTGCCAGCAGCTTAGATGTCACAGGGGTAGGCTACACCTTC.

V gene TRBV29-1 combines with J gene TRBJ1-2; D is unresolved. The V gene lost 0 bases and the J gene lost 5 bases, with 7 bases spanning the gap. The CDR3 length is 12 residues. From germline, CDR1 is SQVTM and CDR2 ANQGSEA. The CDR3 loop is CSVEEQRYGYTF. In DNA, the CDR3 is TGCAGCGTTGAAGAACAGAGGTATGGCTACACCTTC.

J is TRBJ1-1 and V is TRBV28; D might be TRBD1 (5 bases). There are 12 residues in the CDR3. The V and J ends lost 5 bases and 8 bases respectively, with 12 bases between them. CDR1 and CDR2 from the germline V gene are MDHEN and SYDVKM. Here the CDR3 DNA reads TGTGCCAGCAGTCCTTCAGGGAGAGAAGCTTTCTTT. Translation gives CASSPSGREAFF.

V usage is TRBV2 and J usage is TRBJ2-1; 11 nucleotides align to TRBD2. Germline V gene data show CDR1 as SNHLY and CDR2 as FYNNEI. Trimming removed 7 bases from V and 8 bases from J; junction bases left unmatched: 7. The CDR3 has 14 amino acids. CDR3 in DNA: TGTGCCAGCAATAGCGGGGGGGGATATGATGAGCAGTTCTTC. This translates into CASNSGGGYDEQFF.

This chain joins TRBV7-6 and TRBJ2-5; TRBD2 agrees at 11 bases. V lost 5 bases and J lost 5; bases outside the gene matches: 10. The CDR3 extends over 16 amino acids. CDR1 and CDR2 from the germline V gene are SGHVS and FNYEAQ. CDR3 region: CASSQKTSGAVETQYF. The CDR3 DNA sequence: TGTGCCAGCAGCCAAAAGACTAGCGGGGCGGTTGAGACCCAGTACTTC.

This clone has just one count. The chain carries TRBV7-9 and TRBJ2-5; D not resolved. V was pared by 2 bases and J by 2 bases, with 6 bases between. CDR1 is SEHNR and CDR2 is FQNEAQ in the germline V gene (reference sequence). CDR3 length: 13 residues. CDR3 loop: CASSLSPQETQYF. DNA of the CDR3: TGTGCCAGCAGCTTATCACCGCAAGAGACCCAGTACTTC.

The chain employs TRBV11-2 and TRBJ1-2, with D hard to call. Germline loops: CDR1 SGHAT, CDR2 FQNNGV. This CDR3 contains 17 residues. The V and J ends lost 4 bases and 4 bases respectively, with 22 bases between them. The DNA of the CDR3 is TGTGCCAGCAGCTACCCCCCTTGGGCAGCCGGACGCTATGGCTACACCTTC. This translates into CASSYPPWAAGRYGYTF.

The chain recombines TRBV7-9 with TRBJ1-6; TRBD1 matches 7 bases. J was trimmed by 10 bases and V by 5 bases; bases with no gene match: 11. CDR1 SEHNR and CDR2 FQNEAQ come from the germline V gene (reference sequence). The CDR3 runs to 15 residues. The CDR3 loop reads CASSPLGQRDSPLHF. Here the CDR3 DNA reads TGTGCCAGCAGCCCACTGGGACAGCGAGACTCACCCCTCCACTTT.

This chain links TRBV30 with TRBJ1-2, with 12 bases that match TRBD1. V shed 1 base, J shed 8 bases, and the junction held 14 bases outside the gene matches. The CDR3 is 17 residues long. Germline V gene data show CDR1 as GTSNPN and CDR2 as SVGIG (reference sequence). DNA for the CDR3: TGTGCCTGGAGTGAATATGGGGACAGGGGGCTGTTGAGAGGCTACACCTTC. It specifies CAWSEYGDRGLLRGYTF.

V usage is TRBV19 and J usage is TRBJ2-1, with TRBD2 identical over 12 bases. The CDR3 has 13 residues. V was pared by 7 bases and J by 10 bases, with 5 bases of the junction left unmatched. From germline, CDR1 is LNHDA and CDR2 SQIVND (reference sequence). CDR3 region: CASNDGLAGEQFF. The DNA of the CDR3 is TGTGCCAGTAACGACGGACTAGCGGGAGAGCAGTTCTTC. Full variable domain (rest looked up from reference TRBV19 and TRBJ2-1): DGGITQSPKYLFRKEGQNVTLSCEQNLNHDAMYWYRQDPGQGLRLIYYSQIVNDFQKGDIAEGYSVSREKKESFPLTVTSAQKNPTAFYLCASNDGLAGEQFFGPGTRLTVL.

In this sample, this clone turned up a few times. The rearrangement uses TRBV7-9 and TRBJ2-7; D remains unclear. This CDR3 has 14 residues. V was clipped by 5 bases and J by 1 base, with 12 bases between them. The germline CDR1 and CDR2 sequences are SEHNR and FQNEAQ (reference sequence). CDR3 sequence (DNA): TGTGCCAGCAGCCGCCTTAGTTGGTCCTACGAGCAGTACTTC. Protein: CASSRLSWSYEQYF.

The chain is built from TRBV30 and TRBJ1-2, with a weak D call TRBD1 (6 bases). V was shortened by 0 bases and J by 8 bases, with 16 bases between the two germline ends. Germline V lookup: CDR1 GTSNPN, CDR2 SVGIG (reference sequence). The CDR3 is 14 amino acids. In DNA form, the CDR3 reads TGTGCCTGGAGTGTAGATTCAGGGGCCCAAGGCTACACCTTC. Translated: CAWSVDSGAQGYTF. Using reference TRBV30 and TRBJ1-2 for the parts outside the CDR3, the full variable domain is SQTIHQWPATLVQPVGSPLSLECTVEGTSNPNLYWYRQAAGRGLQLLFYSVGIGQISSEVPQNLSASRPQDRQFILSSKKLLLSDSGFYLCAWSVDSGAQGYTFGSGTRLTVV.

The chain links TRBV5-1 to TRBJ2-3, with 13 bases identical to TRBD2. The CDR3 sequence is 15 residues long. The junction had 3 bases not matched to a gene; V was cut back by 3 bases and J by 5 bases. Germline CDR1 and CDR2: SGHRS and YFSETQ. CDR3 residues: CASSSTSGGRDTQYF. The CDR3 nucleotides read TGCGCCAGCAGCTCGACTAGCGGGGGGAGAGATACGCAGTATTTT.

CDR3 loop: CASSPQTAAVQGGNTIYF. In DNA, the CDR3 is TGTGCCAGCAGCCCACAGACAGCGGCCGTCCAAGGTGGAAACACCATATATTTT. The chain employs TRBV7-6 and TRBJ1-3, with D maybe TRBD1 (5 bases). The CDR3 extends over 18 amino acids. Trimming stripped 5 bases from V and 3 bases from J, with 23 bases between. The germline CDR1 and CDR2 sequences are SGHVS and FNYEAQ.

The chain carries TRBV5-4 and TRBJ2-5; 7 nucleotides align to TRBD1. Trimming took 4 bases from V and 2 from J; bases not matched to a gene: 2. CDR1 SGHNT and CDR2 YYREEE come from the germline V gene (reference sequence). The CDR3 covers 13 residues. The CDR3 sequence is CASSPGQQETQYF. The CDR3 region has the DNA TGTGCCAGCAGCCCGGGACAGCAAGAGACCCAGTACTTC.

The chain joins TRBV19 to TRBJ2-7; D perhaps matches TRBD2 (6 bases). The V end was cut by 6 bases, the J end by 5 bases, with 20 bases between. The CDR3 loop spans 15 amino acids. Looked up from germline, CDR1 is LNHDA and CDR2 is SQIVND (reference sequence). The CDR3 DNA follows: TGTGCCAGTAGAGCCTCGGGACTCCTAACCCACGAGCAGTACTTC. The encoded protein is CASRASGLLTHEQYF. Full variable domain (remainder filled in from reference TRBV19 and TRBJ2-7): DGGITQSPKYLFRKEGQNVTLSCEQNLNHDAMYWYRQDPGQGLRLIYYSQIVNDFQKGDIAEGYSVSREKKESFPLTVTSAQKNPTAFYLCASRASGLLTHEQYFGPGTRLTVT.